In its sample, the clone carrying this T cell receptor beta chain was seen many times. The antigen is undetermined. Molecular barcoding with unique molecular identifiers was used for the TCRbeta library. Via MiXCR, TCRdb re-called the PCR reads, giving one row per CDR3 protein. The data contain about 32,000 distinct CDR3 sequences, over 6.5% of them seen just once; the ten biggest clones take up around 25%. This record belongs to a study of T-cell reconstitution after alpha-beta-depleted transplantation in children. Study observations and caveats: Surviving recipient T cells and thymic progenitors produced the high day-60 TCRbeta diversity seen in some patients. In patients about two months after transplant, alpha-beta T cells reportedly arose from several hundred expanded graft clones.

Trimming cost V 0 bases and J 4 bases, with 7 bases left between them. The germline gives CDR1 LGHNA, CDR2 YSLEER. The CDR3 runs to 13 residues. The sequence was collected from a child younger than two who had a stem cell transplant for acute myeloid leukemia, so the T cells may come from the graft donor. The V and J genes are TRBV4-3 and TRBJ2-7; D is undetermined. This specimen consisted of peripheral blood, obtained 60 days after TCRalphabeta/CD19-depleted stem cell transplant. The CDR3 DNA follows: TGCGCCAGCAGCCAAGATCACGAGTACGAGCAGTACTTC. Protein product: CASSQDHEYEQYF.